Listed here are 23 T cell receptor beta chains from one sample, sequenced in a study of cytomegalovirus exposure and HLA in healthy donors. 60 Vbeta and 13 Jbeta primers were used in PCR. Profiled with immunoSEQ multiplex PCR; TCRdb holds only in-frame clones, not every one. The sample has 130,000 or so clones, around 8.5% seen once; the top ten hold 5.5%. The source material was PBMCs. The receptors originated from a man aged 35-49 years in good health and CMV-seronegative.

The chain employs TRBV6-1 and TRBJ2-7, with D perhaps TRBD2 (6 bases). Trimming took off 3 bases at V and 4 bases at J, with 25 bases between the two ends. From germline, CDR1 is MNHNS and CDR2 SASEGT. This CDR3 has 18 amino acids. DNA of the CDR3: TGTGCCAGCAGTGAGGGAAGGTCATGGGGGGTTGTGGGATACGAGCAGTACTTC. Translation gives CASSEGRSWGVVGYEQYF.

V and J are TRBV10-1 and TRBJ1-2, with 8 bases identical to TRBD1. V lost 2 bases to trimming and J lost 3 bases; unmatched junction nucleotides: 5. The CDR3 loop spans 15 amino acids. Looked up from germline, CDR1 is WNHNN and CDR2 is SYGVQD (reference sequence). This CDR3 is CASSEGQGVHYGYTF. The CDR3 DNA reads TGCGCCAGCAGTGAGGGACAGGGCGTGCACTATGGCTACACCTTC.

The chain has TRBV25-1 and TRBJ1-5; D unresolved. Trimming took off 5 bases at V and 2 bases at J, with 10 bases between the two ends. Looked up from germline, CDR1 is MGHDK and CDR2 is SYGVNS. The CDR3 extends over 14 amino acids. CDR3 sequence reads: CASSLGAGNQPQHF. DNA for the CDR3: TGTGCCAGCAGTCTGGGCGCCGGCAATCAGCCCCAGCATTTT.

This clone was seen only a few times. The V call is TRBV5-1, the J call TRBJ2-7, with TRBD1 matching over 10 bases. V lost 5 bases and J lost 3; bases outside the gene matches: 14. CDR1 and CDR2 (germline): SGHRS, YFSETQ. The CDR3 has 17 residues. Written as DNA, the CDR3 is TGCGCCAGCAGTCGCGGGACAGGGGCTATAGCACTCTACGAGCAGTACTTC. It translates to CASSRGTGAIALYEQYF.

This clone came up a few times. The chain uses TRBV6-1 and TRBJ1-4; 8 bases are a match to TRBD1. The V gene end was trimmed by 4 bases and the J gene end by 8 bases; junction bases not matched to a gene: 12. This CDR3 has 16 amino acids. CDR1 MNHNS and CDR2 SASEGT come from the germline V gene. CDR3 in amino acids: CASSGLSGGLEEKLFF. Written as DNA, the CDR3 is TGTGCCAGCAGTGGGTTATCAGGGGGCCTTGAAGAAAAACTGTTTTTT.

This clone was seen more than once but under ten times. The chain combines TRBV28 with TRBJ1-6; TRBD1 matches at 7 bases. The V and J ends lost 5 bases and 7 bases, in that order; junction bases with no gene match: 8. Per the germline V gene, CDR1 is MDHEN and CDR2 is SYDVKM. This CDR3 contains 15 residues. The CDR3 DNA sequence: TGTGCCAGCAGTCTTGAGGACAGGCGAAATTCACCCCTCCACTTT. This codes for CASSLEDRRNSPLHF.

The gene calls are TRBV5-1 and TRBJ2-2, with a tentative D call TRBD1 (5 bases). Trimming cost V 3 bases and J 1 base, with 7 bases left between them. Per germline, CDR1 SGHRS and CDR2 YFSETQ. The CDR3 length is 14 residues. CDR3 bases: TGCGCCAGCAGCTACAGGTTGAACACCGGGGAGCTGTTTTTT. Translating gives CASSYRLNTGELFF.

This clone was seen more than once but under ten times. The chain recombines TRBV13 with TRBJ1-1; D is ambiguous. V lost 6 bases, J lost 3 bases, and 11 bases lay in between. The germline V gene has CDR1 PRHDT and CDR2 FYEKMQ (reference sequence). The CDR3 contains 13 residues. This chain's CDR3 is CASRYREDTEAFF. The CDR3 nucleotides read TGTGCCAGCAGGTATAGGGAGGACACTGAAGCTTTCTTT.

With regard to this clone: This probably arose from a read error, given a far larger clone one base away. V and J are TRBV6-4 and TRBJ2-3; 8 bases align to TRBD2. The CDR3 sequence is 15 residues long. Germline-derived CDR1 and CDR2 are MRHNA and SNTAGT. CDR3 residues: CASRDSAGGADTQYF. The CDR3, as DNA: TGTGCCAGCAGGGACTCCGCCGGGGGGGCAGATACGCAGTATTTT.

The rearrangement links TRBV25-1 to TRBJ1-2, with no clear D. Per the germline V gene, CDR1 is MGHDK and CDR2 is SYGVNS. The length of the CDR3 is 12 residues. Trimming shortened V by 7 bases and J by 8 bases, and 14 bases separated the two germline ends. This CDR3 is CASKGSGQGYTF. CDR3 coding DNA: TGTGCCAGCAAAGGATCTGGGCAAGGCTACACCTTC.

This clone has only a few counts. CDR3 nucleotides: TGTGCCAGCAGCCCCTGGACTAGCGGGGGGCACAATGAGCAGTTCTTC. This gives the protein CASSPWTSGGHNEQFF. The rearrangement joins TRBV7-9 to TRBJ2-1; TRBD2 matches 14 bases. This CDR3 is built from 16 residues. The junction had 5 bases not matched to a gene; V was cut back by 5 bases and J by 5 bases. Germline V gene lookup returns CDR1 SEHNR and CDR2 FQNEAQ (reference sequence).

The chain has TRBV19 and TRBJ1-4; unclear D gene. Trimming removed 5 bases at V and 3 bases at J, with 13 bases between. CDR3 length equals 15 residues. Per the germline V gene, CDR1 is LNHDA and CDR2 is SQIVND (reference sequence). Here the CDR3 DNA reads TGTGCCAGTAGTCTTTCAAGCGCGGCTAATGAAAAACTGTTTTTT. Residues: CASSLSSAANEKLFF.

The J gene is TRBJ1-2, the V gene TRBV19; D might be TRBD1 (6 bases). The CDR3 length is 11 residues. Deletions cut 5 bases from V and 12 bases from J, with 13 bases between. The germline V gene has CDR1 LNHDA and CDR2 SQIVND (reference sequence). CDR3 DNA: TGTGCCAGTAGTTTCCACAGGGAGAACACCTTC. Residues: CASSFHRENTF.

With regard to this clone: The sample holds other DNA sequences that translate to the same CDR3. This chain joins TRBV27 and TRBJ2-1; D ambiguous. This CDR3 has 13 amino acids. The germline V and J ends were trimmed by 0 bases and 4 bases, with 4 bases remaining between them. Germline V gene sequence: CDR1 MNHEY, CDR2 SMNVEV (reference sequence). The CDR3 nucleotides are TGTGCCAGCAGTTTATCCCTATACAATGAGCAGTTCTTC. Encoded protein: CASSLSLYNEQFF.

This clone was counted between two and nine times. The chain recombines TRBV29-1 with TRBJ2-1; D remains unclear. This CDR3 is built from 16 residues. Germline V lookup: CDR1 SQVTM, CDR2 ANQGSEA. Trimming took 2 bases from V and 0 from J, leaving 14 bases between them. The CDR3 DNA reads as TGCAGCGTTGAAACATCGACTTACCGCTCCTACAATGAGCAGTTCTTC. It translates to CSVETSTYRSYNEQFF.

The chain is built from TRBV6-5 and TRBJ2-2; 12 bases align to TRBD1. This CDR3 has 15 residues. CDR1 MNHEY and CDR2 SVGAGI come from the germline V gene. V dropped 8 bases and J dropped 4; count of bases not matched to a gene: 5. CDR3 in amino acids: CASGDRGRGTGELFF. The CDR3 DNA sequence: TGTGCCAGCGGGGACAGGGGGCGCGGCACCGGGGAGCTGTTTTTT.

The V gene is TRBV28, the J gene TRBJ2-7, with a weak D call TRBD1 (6 bases). V lost 6 bases and J lost 2, with 14 bases in between. Germline assignment: CDR1 MDHEN and CDR2 SYDVKM. The CDR3 contains 14 residues. This CDR3 is CASSVTGPTYEQYF. Here the CDR3 DNA reads TGTGCCAGCAGCGTCACAGGGCCAACCTACGAGCAGTACTTC.

This clone was counted a few times. The gene calls are TRBV28 and TRBJ1-6; 9 bases align to TRBD1. This CDR3 region has 14 residues. J lost 13 bases, V lost 6 bases, and 10 bases had no gene match. CDR1 is MDHEN, CDR2 SYDVKM, per germline. CDR3 amino acids: CASRLQGARFPLHF. In DNA, the CDR3 is TGTGCCAGCAGGTTACAGGGGGCAAGGTTTCCCCTCCACTTT.

The chain is built from TRBV6-6 and TRBJ2-3; TRBD2 matches at 8 bases. This CDR3 comprises 15 residues. Trimming cost V 2 bases and J 2 bases; bases outside gene matches: 3. Germline V gene sequence: CDR1 MNHNY, CDR2 SVGAGI (reference sequence). For the CDR3, the DNA is TGTGCCAGCAGTTACAGCGGGGGCAACACAGATACGCAGTATTTT. Protein: CASSYSGGNTDTQYF.

CDR3: CASSSGTSGDNEQFF. The DNA for the CDR3 is TGTGCCAGCAGCTCCGGGACTAGCGGGGACAATGAGCAGTTCTTC. The chain links TRBV5-8 to TRBJ2-1, with 13 bases that match TRBD2. Losses at the gene ends were 3 bases for V and 5 bases for J; bases not matched to a gene: 2. The CDR3 runs 15 residues. From germline, CDR1 is SGHTS and CDR2 YDEGEE.

The rearrangement uses TRBV2 and TRBJ1-1, with D possibly TRBD1 on 6 matching bases. Germline CDR1 reads SNHLY; CDR2 reads FYNNEI. This CDR3 spans 13 amino acids. The germline V and J ends were trimmed by 8 bases and 0 bases, with 10 bases remaining between them. In nucleotides, the CDR3 is TGTGCCAGCGGGACATTTATGAACACTGAAGCTTTCTTT. Encoded protein: CASGTFMNTEAFF.

There are a few counts of this clone. The chain employs TRBV9 and TRBJ2-7, with 7 bases matching TRBD1. Trimming took 4 bases from V and 4 from J; bases not matched to a gene: 8. CDR1 is SGDLS and CDR2 is YYNGEE in the germline V gene. The CDR3 is 14 amino acids. As DNA, the CDR3 is TGTGCCAGCAGCCTCGGGACAGCCCCTTACGAGCAGTACTTC. It is translated as CASSLGTAPYEQYF.

This clone showed up just a few times. The rearrangement uses TRBV7-3 and TRBJ2-7; D is perhaps TRBD2 (6 bases). The germline V and J ends were trimmed by 5 bases and 6 bases, with 17 bases remaining between them. Germline V gene lookup returns CDR1 SGHTA and CDR2 FQGTGA. The CDR3 sequence is 14 residues long. CDR3 in DNA: TGTGCCAGCAGCCGGGGGTTGGGTGAGGGCGAGCAGTACTTC. The encoded protein is CASSRGLGEGEQYF.